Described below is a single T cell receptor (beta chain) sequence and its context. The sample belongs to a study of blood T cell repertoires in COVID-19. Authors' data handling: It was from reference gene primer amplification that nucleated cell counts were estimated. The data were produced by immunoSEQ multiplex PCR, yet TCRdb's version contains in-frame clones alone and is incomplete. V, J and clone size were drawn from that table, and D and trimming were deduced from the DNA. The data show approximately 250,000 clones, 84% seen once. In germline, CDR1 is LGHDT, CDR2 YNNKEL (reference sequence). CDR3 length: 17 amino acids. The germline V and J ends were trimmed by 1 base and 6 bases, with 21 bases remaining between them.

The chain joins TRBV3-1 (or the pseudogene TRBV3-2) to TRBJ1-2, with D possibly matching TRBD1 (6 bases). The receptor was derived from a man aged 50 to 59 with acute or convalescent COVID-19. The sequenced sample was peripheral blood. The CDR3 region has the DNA TGTGCCAGCAGCCAAGCCCTGGTAAGGGGGGGCAAAGATGGCTACACCTTC. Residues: CASSQALVRGGKDGYTF.